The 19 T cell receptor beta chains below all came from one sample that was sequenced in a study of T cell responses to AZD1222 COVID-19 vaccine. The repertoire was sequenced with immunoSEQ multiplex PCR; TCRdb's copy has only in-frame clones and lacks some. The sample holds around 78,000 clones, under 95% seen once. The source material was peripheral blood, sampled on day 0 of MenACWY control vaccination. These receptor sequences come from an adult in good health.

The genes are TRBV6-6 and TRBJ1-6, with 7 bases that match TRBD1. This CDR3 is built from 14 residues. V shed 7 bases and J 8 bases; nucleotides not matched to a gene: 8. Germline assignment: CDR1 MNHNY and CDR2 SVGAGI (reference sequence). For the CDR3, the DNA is TGTGCCAGCACTCGGGACAGCGATTATTCACCCCTCCACTTT. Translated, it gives CASTRDSDYSPLHF.

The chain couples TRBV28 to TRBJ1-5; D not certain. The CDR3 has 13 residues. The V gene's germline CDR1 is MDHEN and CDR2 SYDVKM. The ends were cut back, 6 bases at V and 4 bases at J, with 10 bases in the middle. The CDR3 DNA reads TGTGCCAGCAGCCTGTCAAAGAATCAGCCCCAGCATTTT. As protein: CASSLSKNQPQHF.

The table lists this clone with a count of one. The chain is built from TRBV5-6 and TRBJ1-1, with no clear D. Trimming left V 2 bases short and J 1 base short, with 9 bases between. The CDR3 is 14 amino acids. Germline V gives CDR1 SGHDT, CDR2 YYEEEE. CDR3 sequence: CASSLSQANTEAFF. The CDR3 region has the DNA TGTGCCAGCAGCTTATCGCAAGCGAACACTGAAGCTTTCTTT.

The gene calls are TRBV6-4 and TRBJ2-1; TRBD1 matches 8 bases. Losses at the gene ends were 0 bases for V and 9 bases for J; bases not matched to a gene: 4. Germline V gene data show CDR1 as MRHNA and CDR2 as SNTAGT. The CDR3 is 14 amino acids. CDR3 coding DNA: TGTGCCAGCAGTGACTCGACAGGGGCTTCTGAGCAGTTCTTC. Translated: CASSDSTGASEQFF.

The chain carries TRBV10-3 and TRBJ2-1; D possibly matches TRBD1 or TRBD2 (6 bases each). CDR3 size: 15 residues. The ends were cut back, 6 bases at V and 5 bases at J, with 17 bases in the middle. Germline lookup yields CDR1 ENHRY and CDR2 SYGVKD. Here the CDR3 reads CAIRPLAEGDNEQFF. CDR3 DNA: TGTGCCATCAGGCCACTTGCGGAGGGGGACAATGAGCAGTTCTTC.

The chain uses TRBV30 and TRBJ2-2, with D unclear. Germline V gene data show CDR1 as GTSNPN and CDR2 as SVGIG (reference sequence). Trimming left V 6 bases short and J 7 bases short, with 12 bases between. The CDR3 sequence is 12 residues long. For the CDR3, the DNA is TGTGCCTGCGAAGATGTGAACGGGGAGCTGTTTTTT. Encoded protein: CACEDVNGELFF. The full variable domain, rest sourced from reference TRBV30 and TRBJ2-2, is SQTIHQWPATLVQPVGSPLSLECTVEGTSNPNLYWYRQAAGRGLQLLFYSVGIGQISSEVPQNLSASRPQDRQFILSSKKLLLSDSGFYLCACEDVNGELFFGEGSRLTVL.

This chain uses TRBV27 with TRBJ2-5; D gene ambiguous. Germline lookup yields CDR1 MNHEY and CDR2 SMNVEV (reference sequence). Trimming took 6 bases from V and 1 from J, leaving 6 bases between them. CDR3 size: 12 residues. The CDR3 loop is CASRSAQETQYF. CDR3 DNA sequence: TGTGCCAGCAGGTCAGCCCAAGAGACCCAGTACTTC.

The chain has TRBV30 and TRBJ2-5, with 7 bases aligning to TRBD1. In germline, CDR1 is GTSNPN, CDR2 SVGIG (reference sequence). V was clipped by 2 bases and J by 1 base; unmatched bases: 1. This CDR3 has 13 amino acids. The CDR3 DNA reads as TGTGCCTGGAGTAGGGGGCGCCAAGAGACCCAGTACTTC. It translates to CAWSRGRQETQYF.

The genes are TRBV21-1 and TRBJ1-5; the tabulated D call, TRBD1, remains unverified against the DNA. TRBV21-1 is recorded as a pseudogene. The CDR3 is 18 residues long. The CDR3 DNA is TGTGCCAGCAGCCTTACCGGGACACGTTTAGGGAGCAATCAGCCCCAGCATTTT. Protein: CASSLTGTRLGSNQPQHF.

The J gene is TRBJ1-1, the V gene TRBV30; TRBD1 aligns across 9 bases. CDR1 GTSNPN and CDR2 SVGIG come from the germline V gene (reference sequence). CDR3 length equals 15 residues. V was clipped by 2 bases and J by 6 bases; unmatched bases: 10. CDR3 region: CAWSPLTGGLAEAFF. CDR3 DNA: TGTGCCTGGAGTCCACTTACAGGGGGCCTAGCTGAAGCTTTCTTT.

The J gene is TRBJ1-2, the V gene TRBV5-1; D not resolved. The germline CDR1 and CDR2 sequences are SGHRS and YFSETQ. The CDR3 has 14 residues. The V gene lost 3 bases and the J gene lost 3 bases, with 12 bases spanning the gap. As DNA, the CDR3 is TGCGCCAGCAGCTCGGCGGCCGCCGACTATGGCTACACCTTC. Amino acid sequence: CASSSAAADYGYTF.

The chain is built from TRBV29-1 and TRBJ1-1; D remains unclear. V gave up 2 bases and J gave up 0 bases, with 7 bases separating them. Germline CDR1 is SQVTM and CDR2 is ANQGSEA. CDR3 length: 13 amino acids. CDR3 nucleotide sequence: TGCAGCGTTGAACGGCAGCTGAACACTGAAGCTTTCTTT. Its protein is CSVERQLNTEAFF.

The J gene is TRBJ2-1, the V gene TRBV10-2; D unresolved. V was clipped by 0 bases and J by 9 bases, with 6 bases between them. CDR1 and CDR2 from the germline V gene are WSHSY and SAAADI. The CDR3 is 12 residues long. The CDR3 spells CASSESIGEQFF. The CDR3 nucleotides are TGCGCCAGCAGTGAGTCTATAGGTGAGCAGTTCTTC.

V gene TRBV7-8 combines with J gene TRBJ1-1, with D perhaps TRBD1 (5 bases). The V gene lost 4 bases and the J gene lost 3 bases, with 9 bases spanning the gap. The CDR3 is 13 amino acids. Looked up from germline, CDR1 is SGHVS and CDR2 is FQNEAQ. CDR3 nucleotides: TGTGCCAGCAGCTCGAGAGGGGACACTGAAGCTTTCTTT. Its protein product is CASSSRGDTEAFF.

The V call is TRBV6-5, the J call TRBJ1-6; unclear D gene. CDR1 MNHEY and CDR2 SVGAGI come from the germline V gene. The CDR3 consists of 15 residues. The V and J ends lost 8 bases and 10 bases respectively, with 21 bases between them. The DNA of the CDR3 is TGTGCCAGCGGCCCCGGGATTGGGAGAAACTCACCCCTCCACTTT. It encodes CASGPGIGRNSPLHF.

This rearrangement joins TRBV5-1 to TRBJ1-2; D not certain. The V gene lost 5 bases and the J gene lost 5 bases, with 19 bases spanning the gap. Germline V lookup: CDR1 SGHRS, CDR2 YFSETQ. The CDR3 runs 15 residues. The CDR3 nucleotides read TGCGCCAGCAGGGAATCGGGGAAGTGGGTTTATGGCTACACCTTC. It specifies CASRESGKWVYGYTF.

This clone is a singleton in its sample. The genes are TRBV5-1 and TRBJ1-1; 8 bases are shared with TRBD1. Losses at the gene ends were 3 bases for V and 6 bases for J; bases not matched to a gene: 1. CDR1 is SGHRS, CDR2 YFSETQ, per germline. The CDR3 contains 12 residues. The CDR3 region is CASSSGGAEAFF. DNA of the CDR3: TGCGCCAGCAGCTCAGGGGGCGCTGAAGCTTTCTTT.

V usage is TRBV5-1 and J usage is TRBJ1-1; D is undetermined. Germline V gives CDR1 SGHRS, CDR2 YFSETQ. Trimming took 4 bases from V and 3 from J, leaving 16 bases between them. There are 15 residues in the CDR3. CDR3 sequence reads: CASSPQSGWDTEAFF. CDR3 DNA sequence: TGCGCCAGCAGCCCCCAGTCGGGCTGGGACACTGAAGCTTTCTTT.

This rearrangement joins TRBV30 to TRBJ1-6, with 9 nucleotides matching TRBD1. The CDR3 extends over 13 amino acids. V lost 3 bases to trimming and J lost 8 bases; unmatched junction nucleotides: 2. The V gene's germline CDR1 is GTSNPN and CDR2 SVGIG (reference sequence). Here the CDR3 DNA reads TGTGCCTGGAGAAGACAGGGGGATTCACCCCTCCACTTT. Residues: CAWRRQGDSPLHF.